This T cell receptor beta chain derives from a study of T cell responses to AZD1222 COVID-19 vaccine. As for the study in general: Some second doses came at about 4 weeks and others at about 12 weeks; these were pooled.

This CDR3 contains 15 residues. CDR1 is SGHRS, CDR2 YFSETQ, per germline. V lost 4 bases to trimming and J lost 0 bases, with 11 bases between them. Study results and caveats: A reported finding is that nearly half of spike-specific TCRs target unmutated variant regions. The study found vaccine-associated CD4 TCRs spanning spike, dominant at 160-218 and 743-854.

Remarks on this clone: The target antigen is unknown.

Profiled with immunoSEQ multiplex PCR; TCRdb holds only in-frame clones, not every one. The table includes 90,000 to 120,000 clones, around 90% detected once. V gene TRBV5-1 combines with J gene TRBJ1-5; possibly TRBD1 for D (5 bases). The sequences come from peripheral blood, collected on day 0 of AZD1222 vaccination. The sequence came from an adult in good health. In nucleotides, the CDR3 is TGCGCCAGCAGCCCGTCAGGGAATAGCAATCAGCCCCAGCATTTT. Translating gives CASSPSGNSNQPQHF.